Sequencing of this TCR beta chain was carried out in a study of cytomegalovirus exposure and HLA in healthy donors. To note about this clone: The target antigen is unknown.

Findings of the study overall: The study flagged some 170 TCR beta chains as cytomegalovirus-associated. Later analysis demonstrated an association between a missense DCLRE1C variant and TCR beta V- and J-gene trimming. DRB1 showed the most TCR associations and HLA-C the fewest in a later analysis, as rates varied by HLA locus.

The study ran its PCR with 60 Vbeta and 13 Jbeta primers. Method: immunoSEQ multiplex PCR; TCRdb's copy keeps in-frame clones and lacks some. The profile covers some 130,000 clones, with 75% to 90% appearing a single time and approximately 1.4% taken by the ten largest. Each donor was nominally healthy when sampled (though unrecorded immune exposures were likely). The V gene's germline CDR1 is SGHTA and CDR2 FQGNSA. CDR3 size: 14 residues. V gave up 3 bases and J gave up 6 bases, with 14 bases separating them. This sequence originates from a man in his forties in good health and CMV-seronegative. The sequenced sample consisted of PBMCs. V gene TRBV7-2 combines with J gene TRBJ2-5; no reliable D call. The CDR3 nucleotides read TGTGCCAGCAGCTTTCCGGGTGGTCGGCAGACCCAGTACTTC. The encoded protein is CASSFPGGRQTQYF.